This is a list of T cell receptor beta chains from one sample in a study of blood T cells in healthy people across ages. MiXCR, applied by TCRdb to the 5' RACE reads, yields one record per CDR3 protein. This sample yields 1.5 million or so distinct CDR3 sequences, of which less than 45% are seen a single time; 4% belongs to the top ten. The sequencing input was blood. Every receptor here comes from a woman under 30 in good health. CDR3s include the opening cysteine and the closing phenylalanine or tryptophan. A D gene is named only where the DNA matches it firmly. Clone sizes are given selectively: once, few, many, or a class where the clone is expanded.

D gene	V gene	J gene	clone size	CDR3 protein	CDR3 DNA
-	TRBV10-3	TRBJ2-1	few	CAISDSTGIGSYNEQFF	TGTGCCATCAGTGACTCAACAGGGATTGGGTCCTACAATGAGCAGTTCTTC
-	TRBV20-1	TRBJ1-4	-	CSARQGPATNEKLFF	TGCAGTGCTAGACAGGGGCCAGCAACTAATGAAAAACTGTTTTTT
-	TRBV6-1	TRBJ2-1	once	CASSEAFRDGNNEQFF	TGTGCCAGCAGTGAAGCGTTCAGGGACGGGAACAATGAGCAGTTCTTC
-	TRBV7-2	TRBJ1-4	-	CASSLANVGQGREKLFF	TGTGCCAGCAGCTTAGCAAACGTTGGGCAGGGCCGTGAAAAACTGTTTTTT
-	TRBV14	TRBJ1-2	-	CASSPRTSQLYGYTF	TGTGCCAGCAGCCCAAGAACTTCACAGTTATATGGCTACACCTTC
TRBD2	TRBV27	TRBJ2-1	-	CASRGLAGDLLDEQFF	TGTGCCAGCAGGGGACTAGCGGGGGACTTACTAGATGAGCAGTTCTTC
-	TRBV7-9	TRBJ2-7	few	CASSRDLEQYF	TGTGCCAGCAGCCGCGACTTAGAGCAGTACTTC
-	TRBV10-3	TRBJ1-2	few	CAIGSADYGYTF	TGTGCCATCGGCTCCGCAGACTATGGCTACACCTTC
TRBD1	TRBV18	TRBJ1-2	few	CASSPTGADYGYTF	TGTGCCAGCTCACCGACAGGGGCCGACTATGGCTACACCTTC
-	TRBV24-1	TRBJ2-7	-	CATAKPDRRHLHYEQYF	TGTGCCACCGCAAAACCCGACAGGCGACACCTACACTACGAGCAGTACTTC
-	TRBV30	TRBJ2-3	few	CACYNSGNTDTQYF	TGTGCCTGCTACAATAGCGGAAACACAGATACGCAGTATTTT
-	TRBV27	TRBJ2-6	few	CASSYLQGFGANVLTF	TGTGCCAGCAGTTATTTGCAGGGTTTTGGGGCCAACGTCCTGACTTTC
TRBD2	TRBV28	TRBJ2-1	-	CASRTSGRGYNEQFF	TGTGCCAGCAGGACTAGCGGGAGGGGGTACAATGAGCAGTTCTTC
-	TRBV4-2	TRBJ2-1	few	CASKNSVYNEQFF	TGTGCCAGCAAGAATAGCGTATACAATGAGCAGTTCTTC
TRBD1	TRBV6-5	TRBJ1-1	-	CASRPMDRGYTEAFF	TGTGCCAGCAGACCCATGGACAGGGGCTACACTGAAGCTTTCTTT
-	TRBV4-1	TRBJ2-3	many	CASSQEPSTDTQYF	TGCGCCAGCAGCCAAGAGCCCAGCACAGATACGCAGTATTTT
TRBD2	TRBV14	TRBJ2-1	-	CASSHSLTSVGSDEQFF	TGTGCCAGCAGCCACTCCTTAACTAGCGTTGGTTCCGATGAGCAGTTCTTC
TRBD2	TRBV5-1	TRBJ2-7	many	CASSLHSGISYEQYF	TGCGCCAGCAGCTTACATAGCGGGATCTCCTACGAGCAGTACTTC
-	TRBV7-2	TRBJ1-2	few	CASSVAGGAFNYGYTF	TGTGCCAGCAGCGTCGCAGGAGGGGCCTTTAACTATGGCTACACCTTC
TRBD2	TRBV24-1	TRBJ2-1	few	CATRPPASGSNNEQFF	TGTGCCACCAGGCCCCCGGCTAGCGGAAGTAACAATGAGCAGTTCTTC
TRBD2	TRBV6-2/TRBV6-3	TRBJ2-1	-	CASAGLAGGSSYDEQFF	TGTGCCAGCGCGGGGCTAGCGGGAGGGAGCTCCTACGATGAGCAGTTCTTC
-	TRBV7-2	TRBJ2-1	-	CASSLESAGLYNEQFF	TGTGCCAGCAGCTTAGAGTCGGCAGGCCTATACAATGAGCAGTTCTTC
-	TRBV25-1	TRBJ1-4	-	CASSEFVNEKLFF	TGTGCCAGCAGTGAATTTGTTAATGAAAAACTGTTTTTT
-	TRBV6-6	TRBJ2-3	few	CASSYSGGSWTDTQYF	TGTGCCAGCAGTTACTCGGGGGGAAGTTGGACAGATACGCAGTATTTT
TRBD2	TRBV4-2	TRBJ2-1	-	CASSQDEPGGLYDEQFF	TGTGCCAGCAGCCAAGATGAACCGGGAGGGCTATACGATGAGCAGTTCTTC
TRBD1	TRBV20-1	TRBJ2-7	few	CSAADRGPREQYF	TGCAGTGCCGCCGACAGGGGGCCGAGGGAGCAGTACTTC
-	TRBV4-1	TRBJ1-2	few	CASSPPTGYYGYTF	TGCGCCAGCAGCCCCCCCACGGGCTACTATGGCTACACCTTC
-	TRBV21-1	TRBJ1-6	-	CASSKGKEQGNSPLHF	TGTGCCAGCAGCAAAGGGAAAGAGCAGGGAAATTCACCCCTCCACTTT
-	TRBV13	TRBJ2-5	-	CASSKMTGREVTQYF	TGTGCCAGCAGCAAAATGACAGGTCGTGAAGTGACCCAGTACTTC
-	TRBV7-2	TRBJ1-6	-	CASSLGAARARNSPLHF	TGTGCCAGCAGCTTAGGCGCTGCCCGGGCTAGAAATTCACCCCTCCACTTT
TRBD2	TRBV7-2	TRBJ2-3	few	CASSLGLAGGRATDTQYF	TGTGCCAGCAGCTTGGGACTAGCGGGAGGGCGTGCCACAGATACGCAGTATTTT
-	TRBV20-1	TRBJ1-6	-	CSARRAGLSSYNSPPHF	TGCAGTGCTAGACGGGCAGGACTGAGCTCCTATAATTCACCCCCCCACTTT
-	TRBV12-3/TRBV12-4	TRBJ2-7	-	CASSFGQEDEQYF	TGTGCCAGCAGTTTCGGGCAGGAGGACGAGCAGTACTTC
-	TRBV7-8	TRBJ1-6	few	CASIHGEQGLGSPLHF	TGTGCCAGCATCCATGGGGAACAGGGTTTAGGGTCACCCCTCCACTTT
-	TRBV7-6	TRBJ2-3	-	CASSSLLGRGTDTQYF	TGTGCCAGCAGCTCCCTTTTAGGACGGGGCACAGATACGCAGTATTTT
-	TRBV12-3/TRBV12-4	TRBJ2-7	-	CASTRSGAYEQYF	TGTGCCAGCACTCGCTCGGGAGCCTACGAGCAGTACTTC
TRBD2	TRBV27	TRBJ2-7	-	CASAGGRATYEQYF	TGTGCCAGCGCAGGCGGGAGGGCTACCTACGAGCAGTACTTC
-	TRBV9	TRBJ2-5	few	CASSVEAGLETQYF	TGTGCCAGCAGCGTAGAGGCCGGACTAGAGACCCAGTACTTC
-	TRBV12-3/TRBV12-4	TRBJ2-1	-	CASSATTAYNEQFF	TGTGCCAGCAGTGCGACGACGGCCTACAATGAGCAGTTCTTC
TRBD1	TRBV9	TRBJ2-7	few	CASLVRDRRYEQYF	TGTGCCAGCCTGGTGCGGGACAGGCGCTACGAGCAGTACTTC
-	TRBV29-1	TRBJ1-2	-	CSAVGNANYGYTF	TGCAGCGCCGTGGGGAATGCTAACTATGGCTACACCTTC
TRBD1	TRBV27	TRBJ2-1	-	CASTRSGGYNEQFF	TGTGCCAGCACCAGATCAGGGGGCTACAATGAGCAGTTCTTC
TRBD1	TRBV6-2/TRBV6-3	TRBJ2-7	-	CASGDRLNMVHEQYF	TGTGCCAGCGGGGACAGGCTCAATATGGTCCACGAGCAGTACTTC
TRBD2	TRBV3-1	TRBJ2-5	-	CASSLLGIAGERETQYF	TGTGCCAGCAGTCTCCTTGGTATAGCGGGAGAACGAGAGACCCAGTACTTC
-	TRBV7-9	TRBJ1-1	-	CASSSAGARNTEAFF	TGTGCCAGCAGCTCCGCGGGGGCCAGGAACACTGAAGCTTTCTTT